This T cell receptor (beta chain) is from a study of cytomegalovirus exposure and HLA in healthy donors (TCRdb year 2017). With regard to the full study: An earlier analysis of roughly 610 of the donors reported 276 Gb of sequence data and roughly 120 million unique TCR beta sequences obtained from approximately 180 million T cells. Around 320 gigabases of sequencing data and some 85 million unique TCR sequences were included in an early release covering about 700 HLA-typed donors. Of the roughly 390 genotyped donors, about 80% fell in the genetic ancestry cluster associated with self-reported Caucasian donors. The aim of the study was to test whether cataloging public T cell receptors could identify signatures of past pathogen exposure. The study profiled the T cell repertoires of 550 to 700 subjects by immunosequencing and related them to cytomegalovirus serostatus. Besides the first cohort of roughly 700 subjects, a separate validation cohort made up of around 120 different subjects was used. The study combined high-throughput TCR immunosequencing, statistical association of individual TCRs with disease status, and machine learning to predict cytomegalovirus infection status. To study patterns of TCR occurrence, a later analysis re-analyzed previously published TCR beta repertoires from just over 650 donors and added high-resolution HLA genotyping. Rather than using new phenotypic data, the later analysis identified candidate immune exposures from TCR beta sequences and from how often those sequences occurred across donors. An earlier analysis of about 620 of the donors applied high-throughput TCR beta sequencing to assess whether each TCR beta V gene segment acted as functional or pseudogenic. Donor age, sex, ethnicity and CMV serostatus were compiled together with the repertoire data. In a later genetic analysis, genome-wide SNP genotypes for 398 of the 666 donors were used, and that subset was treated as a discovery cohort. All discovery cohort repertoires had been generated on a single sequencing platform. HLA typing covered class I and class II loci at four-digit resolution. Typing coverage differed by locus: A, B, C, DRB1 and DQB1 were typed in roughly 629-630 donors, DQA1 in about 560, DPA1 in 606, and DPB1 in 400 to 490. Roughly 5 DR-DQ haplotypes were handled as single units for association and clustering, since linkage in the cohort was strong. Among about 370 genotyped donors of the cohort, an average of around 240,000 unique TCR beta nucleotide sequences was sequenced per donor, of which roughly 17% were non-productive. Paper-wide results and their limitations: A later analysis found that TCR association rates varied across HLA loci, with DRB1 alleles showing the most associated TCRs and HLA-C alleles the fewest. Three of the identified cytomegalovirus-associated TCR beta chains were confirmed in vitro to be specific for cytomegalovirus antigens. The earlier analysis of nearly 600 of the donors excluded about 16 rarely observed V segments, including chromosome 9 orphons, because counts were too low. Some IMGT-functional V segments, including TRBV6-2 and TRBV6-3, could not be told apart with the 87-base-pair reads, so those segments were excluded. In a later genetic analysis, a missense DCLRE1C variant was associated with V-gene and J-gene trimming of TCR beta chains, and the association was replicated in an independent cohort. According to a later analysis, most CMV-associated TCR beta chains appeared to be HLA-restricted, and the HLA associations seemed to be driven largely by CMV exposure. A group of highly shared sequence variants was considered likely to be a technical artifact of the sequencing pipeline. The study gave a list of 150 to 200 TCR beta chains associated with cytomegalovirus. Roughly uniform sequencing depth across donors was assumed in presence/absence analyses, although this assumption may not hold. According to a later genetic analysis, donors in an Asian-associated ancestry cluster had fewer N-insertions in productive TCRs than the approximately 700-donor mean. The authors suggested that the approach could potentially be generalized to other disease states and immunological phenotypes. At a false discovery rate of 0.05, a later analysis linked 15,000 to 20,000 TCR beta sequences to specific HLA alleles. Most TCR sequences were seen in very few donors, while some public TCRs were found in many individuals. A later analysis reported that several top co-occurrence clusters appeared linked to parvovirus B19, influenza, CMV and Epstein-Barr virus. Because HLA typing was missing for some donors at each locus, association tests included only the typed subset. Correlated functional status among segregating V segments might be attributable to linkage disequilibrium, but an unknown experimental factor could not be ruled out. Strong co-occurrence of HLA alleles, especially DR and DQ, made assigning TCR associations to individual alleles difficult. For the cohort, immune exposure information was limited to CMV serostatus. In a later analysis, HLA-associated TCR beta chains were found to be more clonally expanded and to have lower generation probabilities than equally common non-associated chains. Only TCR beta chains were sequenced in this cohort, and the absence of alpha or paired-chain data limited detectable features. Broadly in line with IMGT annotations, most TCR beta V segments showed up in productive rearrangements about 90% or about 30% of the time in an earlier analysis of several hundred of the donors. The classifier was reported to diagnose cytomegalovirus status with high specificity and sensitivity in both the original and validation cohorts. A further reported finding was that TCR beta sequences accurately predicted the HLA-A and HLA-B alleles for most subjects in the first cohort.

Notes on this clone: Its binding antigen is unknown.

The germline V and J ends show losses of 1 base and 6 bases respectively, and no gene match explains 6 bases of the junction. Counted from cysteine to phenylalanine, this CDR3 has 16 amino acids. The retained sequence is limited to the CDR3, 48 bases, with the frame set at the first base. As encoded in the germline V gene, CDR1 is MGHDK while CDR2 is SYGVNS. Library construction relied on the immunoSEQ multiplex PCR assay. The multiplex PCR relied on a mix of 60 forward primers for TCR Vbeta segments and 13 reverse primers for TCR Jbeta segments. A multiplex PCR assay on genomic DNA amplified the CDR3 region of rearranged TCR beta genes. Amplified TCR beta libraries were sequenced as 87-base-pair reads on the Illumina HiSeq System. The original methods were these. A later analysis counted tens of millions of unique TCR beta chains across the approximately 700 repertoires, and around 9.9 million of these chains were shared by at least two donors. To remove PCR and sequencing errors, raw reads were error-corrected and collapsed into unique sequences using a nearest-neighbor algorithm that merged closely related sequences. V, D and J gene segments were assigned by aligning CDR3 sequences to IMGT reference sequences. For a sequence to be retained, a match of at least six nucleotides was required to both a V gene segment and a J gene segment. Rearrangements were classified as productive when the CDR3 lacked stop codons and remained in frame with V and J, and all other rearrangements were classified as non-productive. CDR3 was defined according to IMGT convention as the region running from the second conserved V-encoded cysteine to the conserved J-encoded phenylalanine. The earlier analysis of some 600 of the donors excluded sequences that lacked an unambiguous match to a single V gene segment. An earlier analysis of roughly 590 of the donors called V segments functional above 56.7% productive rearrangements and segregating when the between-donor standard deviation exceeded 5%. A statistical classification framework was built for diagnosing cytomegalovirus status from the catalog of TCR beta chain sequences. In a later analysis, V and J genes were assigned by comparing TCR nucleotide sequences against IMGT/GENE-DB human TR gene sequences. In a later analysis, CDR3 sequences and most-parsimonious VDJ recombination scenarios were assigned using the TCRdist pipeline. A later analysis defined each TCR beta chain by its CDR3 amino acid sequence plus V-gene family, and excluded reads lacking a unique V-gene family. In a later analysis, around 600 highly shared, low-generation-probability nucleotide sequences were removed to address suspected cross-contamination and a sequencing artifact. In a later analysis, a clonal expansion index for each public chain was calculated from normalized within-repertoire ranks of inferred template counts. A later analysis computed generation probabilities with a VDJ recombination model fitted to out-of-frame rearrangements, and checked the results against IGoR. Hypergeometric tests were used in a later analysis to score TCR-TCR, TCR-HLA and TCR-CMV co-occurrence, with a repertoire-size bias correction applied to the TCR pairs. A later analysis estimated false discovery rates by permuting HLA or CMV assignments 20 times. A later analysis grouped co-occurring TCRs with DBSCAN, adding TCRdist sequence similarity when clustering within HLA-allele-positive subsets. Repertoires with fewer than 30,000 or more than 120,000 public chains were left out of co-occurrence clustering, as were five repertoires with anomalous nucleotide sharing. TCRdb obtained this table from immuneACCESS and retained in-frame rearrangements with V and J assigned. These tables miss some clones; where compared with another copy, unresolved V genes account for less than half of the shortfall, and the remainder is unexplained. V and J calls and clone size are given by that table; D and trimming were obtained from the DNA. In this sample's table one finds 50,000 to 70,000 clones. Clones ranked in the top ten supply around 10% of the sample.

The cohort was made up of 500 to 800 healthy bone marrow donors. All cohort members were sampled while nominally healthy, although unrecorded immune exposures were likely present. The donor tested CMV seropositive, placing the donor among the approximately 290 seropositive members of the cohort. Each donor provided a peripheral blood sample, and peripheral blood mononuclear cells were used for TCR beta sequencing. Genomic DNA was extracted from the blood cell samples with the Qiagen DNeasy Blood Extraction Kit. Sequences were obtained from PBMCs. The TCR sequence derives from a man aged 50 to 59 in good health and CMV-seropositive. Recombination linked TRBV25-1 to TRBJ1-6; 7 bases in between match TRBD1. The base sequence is TGTGCCAGCAGTGAATCCCCCGGGACAGCTAATTCACCCCTCCACTTT. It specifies CASSESPGTANSPLHF.